These T cell receptor beta chains were read from a single sample in a study of CD8+ T cells in alopecia areata. Only in-frame clones appear in the TCRdb table, and some are missing; sequencing was by immunoSEQ multiplex PCR. The sample shows approximately 180,000 clones, 60% of them seen only once. Sequenced here: CD4+ T cells sorted from blood, sampled at week 24, from a patient treated with tofacitinib. These receptors were collected from a human donor with alopecia areata. Both conserved end residues are part of each CDR3. The D gene is left open where the match is weak. Some rows have no size entry. The others give once, few or many, or a class for an expanded clone.

clone_size	v_call	cdr3_length	d_call	j_call	cdr3_aa	cdr3_nt
NA	TRBV7-9	13	NA	TRBJ2-5	CASSQTKGETQYF	TGTGCCAGCAGCCAGACGAAAGGGGAGACCCAGTACTTC
NA	TRBV13	14	TRBD1	TRBJ2-3	CASSYMTGVDTQYF	TGTGCCAGCAGCTATATGACAGGGGTTGATACGCAGTATTTT
NA	TRBV5-6	15	TRBD1	TRBJ1-5	CASSVRGQSNQPQHF	TGTGCCAGCAGCGTCAGGGGGCAAAGCAATCAGCCCCAGCATTTT
NA	TRBV12-5	15	NA	TRBJ1-1	CASGLATGDLTEAFF	TGTGCTAGTGGTTTGGCTACAGGAGACCTCACTGAAGCTTTCTTT
NA	TRBV30	14	TRBD1	TRBJ1-5	CAWSSGTGNQPQHF	TGTGCCTGGAGTTCCGGGACAGGGAATCAGCCCCAGCATTTT
few	TRBV6-6	13	NA	TRBJ2-2	CASSSDYTGELFF	TGTGCCAGCAGTTCCGACTATACCGGGGAGCTGTTTTTT
NA	TRBV29-1	13	NA	TRBJ2-3	CSVGGRGTDTQYF	TGCAGCGTTGGGGGGCGCGGCACAGATACGCAGTATTTT
NA	TRBV7-2	13	NA	TRBJ1-5	CASRAGAGQPQHF	TGTGCCAGCAGAGCCGGGGCCGGGCAGCCCCAGCATTTT
NA	TRBV4-2	15	NA	TRBJ1-2	CASSQDEGEGYGYTF	TGTGCCAGCAGCCAAGATGAGGGCGAGGGCTATGGCTACACCTTC
few	TRBV10-3	12	NA	TRBJ2-1	CAIRDFTNEQFF	TGTGCCATCAGGGATTTCACCAATGAGCAGTTCTTC
NA	TRBV4-3	15	NA	TRBJ1-3	CASSQVGGSANTIYF	TGCGCCAGCAGCCAAGTGGGTGGGTCCGCGAACACCATATATTTT
NA	TRBV30	12	NA	TRBJ2-2	CAWWGNTGELFF	TGTGCCTGGTGGGGGAACACCGGGGAGCTGTTTTTT
NA	TRBV14	17	TRBD2	TRBJ2-1	CASSQGLGTILSNEQFF	TGTGCCAGCAGCCAAGGGTTGGGGACTATCCTAAGTAATGAGCAGTTCTTC
NA	TRBV30	13	NA	TRBJ1-2	CAWSDPRDYGYTF	TGTGCCTGGAGTGACCCCCGGGACTATGGCTACACCTTC
few	TRBV5-1	17	TRBD2	TRBJ2-2	CASSRVRGGSGVGELFF	TGCGCCAGCAGCCGAGTCCGGGGGGGCTCGGGAGTCGGGGAGCTGTTTTTT
few	TRBV5-6	15	NA	TRBJ2-5	CASSNTLQRQETQYF	TGTGCCAGCAGCAATACCCTACAGCGACAAGAGACCCAGTACTTC
NA	TRBV2	14	TRBD1	TRBJ1-5	CASSKDRGRQPQHF	TGTGCCAGCAGTAAAGACAGGGGGAGACAGCCCCAGCATTTT
few	TRBV12-5	14	NA	TRBJ1-1	CASGPRIDSFEAFF	TGTGCTAGTGGTCCCCGCATCGACAGCTTTGAAGCTTTCTTT
few	TRBV18	14	TRBD1	TRBJ1-2	CASSPTDRGLGYTF	TGTGCCAGCTCACCTACGGACAGGGGTCTTGGCTACACCTTC
once	TRBV29-1	13	NA	TRBJ1-2	CSVGGDSYYGYTF	TGCAGCGTGGGAGGAGACAGCTACTATGGCTACACCTTC
few	TRBV29-1	15	NA	TRBJ2-1	CSVAEGQGSYNEQFF	TGCAGCGTTGCGGAGGGGCAGGGATCCTACAATGAGCAGTTCTTC
NA	TRBV29-1	15	NA	TRBJ1-5	CSAREGGNSNQPQHF	TGCAGCGCCCGAGAAGGGGGAAATAGCAATCAGCCCCAGCATTTT
few	TRBV7-9	13	NA	TRBJ1-2	CASSFRGADGYTF	TGTGCCAGCAGCTTTAGAGGGGCCGATGGCTACACCTTC
NA	TRBV29-1	11	NA	TRBJ1-1	CSVGMNTEAFF	TGCAGCGTGGGGATGAACACTGAAGCTTTCTTT
NA	TRBV9	15	TRBD1	TRBJ1-1	CASSVGQGAGTEAFF	TGTGCCAGCAGCGTAGGCCAGGGGGCAGGTACTGAAGCTTTCTTT
NA	TRBV5-1	14	NA	TRBJ1-5	CASSTDGANQPQHF	TGCGCCAGCAGCACCGACGGTGCCAATCAGCCCCAGCATTTT
NA	TRBV30	13	TRBD1	TRBJ1-1	CACKTGYDTEAFF	TGTGCCTGTAAGACAGGGTACGACACTGAAGCTTTCTTT
NA	TRBV30	13	NA	TRBJ2-1	CAWSIESYNEQFF	TGTGCCTGGAGTATCGAATCCTACAATGAGCAGTTCTTC
few	TRBV25-1	13	TRBD1	TRBJ1-2	CASSETGGYGYTF	TGTGCCAGCAGTGAAACAGGGGGCTATGGCTACACCTTC
few	TRBV29-1	12	TRBD2	TRBJ2-1	CSVERGYNEQFF	TGCAGCGTCGAGCGGGGGTACAATGAGCAGTTCTTC
NA	TRBV11-2	15	TRBD2	TRBJ2-3	CASSSPGGPTDTQYF	TGTGCCAGCAGCTCTCCGGGGGGACCCACAGATACGCAGTATTTT